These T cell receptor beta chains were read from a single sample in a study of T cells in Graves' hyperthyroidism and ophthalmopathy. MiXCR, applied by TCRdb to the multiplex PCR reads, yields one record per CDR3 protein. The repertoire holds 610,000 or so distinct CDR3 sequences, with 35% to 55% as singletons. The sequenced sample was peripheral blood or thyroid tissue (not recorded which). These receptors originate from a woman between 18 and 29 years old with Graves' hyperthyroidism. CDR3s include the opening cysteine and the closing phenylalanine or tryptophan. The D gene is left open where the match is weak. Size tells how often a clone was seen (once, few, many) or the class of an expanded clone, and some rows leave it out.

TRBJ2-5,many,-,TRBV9,CASSTTQETQYF,TGTGCCAGCAGCACAACCCAAGAGACCCAGTACTTC
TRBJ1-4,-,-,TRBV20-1,CSAREQGGYEKLFF,TGCAGTGCTAGAGAACAGGGAGGGTATGAAAAACTGTTTTTT
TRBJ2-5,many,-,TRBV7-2,CASSLAHRVPGGTQYF,TGTGCCAGCAGCTTAGCCCATAGGGTACCCGGGGGGACCCAGTACTTC
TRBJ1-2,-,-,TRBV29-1,CSGVAGGNEQSF,-
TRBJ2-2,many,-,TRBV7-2,CASSFGWTGELFF,TGTGCCAGCAGCTTTGGGTGGACCGGGGAGCTGTTTTTT
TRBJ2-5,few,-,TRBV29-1,CSVRQGGPETQYF,TGCAGCGTTAGACAGGGAGGCCCAGAGACCCAGTACTTC
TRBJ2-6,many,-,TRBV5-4,CATLYSGANVLTF,TGTGCCACCCTTTACTCTGGGGCCAACGTCCTGACTTTC
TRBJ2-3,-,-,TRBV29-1,CSVEIRPTSTDTQYF,TGCAGCGTTGAGATCCGTCCTACTAGCACAGATACGCAGTATTTT
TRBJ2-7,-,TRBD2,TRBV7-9,CASRTSGSSYNEQYF,TGTGCCAGCAGGACTAGCGGGAGCTCCTACAATGAGCAGTACTTC
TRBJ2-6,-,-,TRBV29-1,CSVREGTGANVLTF,TGCAGCGTGAGGGAAGGGACCGGGGCCAACGTCCTGACTTTC
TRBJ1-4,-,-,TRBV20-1,CSATRQWAHGEKLFF,TGCAGTGCCACGAGACAGTGGGCTCATGGTGAAAAACTGTTTTTT
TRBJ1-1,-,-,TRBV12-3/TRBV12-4,CASSSPGTLDTEAFF,TGTGCCAGCAGTTCTCCCGGGACACTGGACACTGAAGCTTTCTTT
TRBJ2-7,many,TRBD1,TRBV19,CASSFGTGDYEQYF,TGTGCCAGTAGTTTCGGGACAGGGGACTACGAGCAGTACTTC
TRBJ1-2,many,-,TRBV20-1,CSARDPAGFNYGYTF,TGCAGTGCTAGAGATCCTGCGGGGTTTAACTATGGCTACACCTTC
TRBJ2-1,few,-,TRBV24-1,CATSVLEADEQFF,TGTGCCACCAGTGTTCTAGAAGCGGATGAGCAGTTCTTC
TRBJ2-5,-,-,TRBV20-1,CSSTPGREETQYF,TGCAGTTCCACCCCGGGGCGGGAAGAGACCCAGTACTTC
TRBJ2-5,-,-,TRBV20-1,CSVPGSSGTQYF,TGCAGTGTCCCAGGGAGTAGTGGGACCCAGTACTTC
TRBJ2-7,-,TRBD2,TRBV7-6,CASSPVVAGNEQYF,TGTGCCAGCAGCCCTGTCGTAGCGGGAAATGAGCAGTACTTC
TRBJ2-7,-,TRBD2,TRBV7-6,CASSCIGGLEREGSYEQYF,TGTGCCAGCAGTTGCATCGGCGGACTAGAGCGGGAGGGATCCTACGAGCAGTACTTC
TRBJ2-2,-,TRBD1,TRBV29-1,CSVEDGQGGGELFF,TGCAGCGTTGAAGATGGACAGGGCGGCGGGGAGCTGTTTTTT
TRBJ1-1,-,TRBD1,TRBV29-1,CSVDLLQGASTEAFF,TGCAGCGTTGATCTACTCCAGGGGGCATCAACTGAAGCTTTCTTT
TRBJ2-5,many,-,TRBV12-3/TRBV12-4,CASTDRPLGETQYF,TGTGCCAGCACGGACCGACCCCTGGGGGAGACCCAGTACTTC
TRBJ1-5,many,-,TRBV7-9,CASSLGGALNQPQHF,TGTGCCAGCAGCTTAGGGGGGGCTCTAAATCAGCCCCAGCATTTT
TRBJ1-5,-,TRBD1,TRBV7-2,CASSHRGPKTQHF,TGTGCCAGCAGCCACAGGGGGCCAAAGACCCAGCATTTT
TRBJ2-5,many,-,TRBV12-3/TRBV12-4,CASSPRGAGKETQYF,TGTGCCAGCAGTCCCAGGGGTGCGGGTAAAGAGACCCAGTACTTC
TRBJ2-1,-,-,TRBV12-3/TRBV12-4,CASSGGLAVNYNEQFF,TGTGCCAGCAGCGGGGGGCTAGCGGTAAATTACAATGAGCAGTTCTTC
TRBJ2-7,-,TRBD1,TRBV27,CASTSTDRLHEQYF,TGTGCCAGCACTTCGACGGACAGGCTCCACGAGCAGTACTTC
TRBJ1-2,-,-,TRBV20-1,CSANYGYTF,TGCAGTGCTAACTATGGCTACACCTTC
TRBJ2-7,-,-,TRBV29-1,CSSDWGAYEQYF,TGCAGCAGTGACTGGGGAGCCTACGAGCAGTACTTC
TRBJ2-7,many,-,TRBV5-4,CASSLWQAYEQYF,TGTGCCAGCAGCTTGTGGCAAGCCTACGAGCAGTACTTC
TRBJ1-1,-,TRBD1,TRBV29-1,CSVETGGLGNTEAFF,TGCAGCGTTGAGACAGGGGGGTTGGGGAACACTGAAGCTTTCTTT
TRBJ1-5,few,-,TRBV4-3,CASSQRGGPQHF,TGCGCCAGCAGCCAAAGGGGCGGGCCCCAGCATTTT
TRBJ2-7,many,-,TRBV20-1,CSARPATSGEQYF,TGCAGTGCTAGACCCGCTACCAGCGGCGAGCAGTACTTC
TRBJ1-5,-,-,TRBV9,CASSASGSRAQHF,TGTGCCAGCAGCGCTAGCGGGAGTCGGGCCCAGCATTTT
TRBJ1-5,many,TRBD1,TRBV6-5,CASSYSFRGATNQPQHF,TGTGCCAGCAGTTACTCGTTCAGGGGGGCTACCAATCAGCCCCAGCATTTT
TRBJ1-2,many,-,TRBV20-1,CSARRSYGYTF,TGCAGTGCTAGACGTAGCTATGGCTACACCTTC
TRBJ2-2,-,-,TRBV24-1,CAISVGIGELLF,TGTGCCATCAGTGTAGGTATCGGGGAGCTGCTTTTT
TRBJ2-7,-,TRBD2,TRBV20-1,CSARDSGLAGGEQYF,TGCAGTGCTAGAGACTCGGGACTAGCGGGCGGCGAGCAGTACTTC
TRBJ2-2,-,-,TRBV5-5,CASSTGQGELFF,TGCGCCAGCAGTACCGGACAGGGGGAGCTGTTTTTT
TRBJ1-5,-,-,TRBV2,CASSEGAGVLETQHF,TGTGCCAGCAGTGAAGGAGCGGGAGTCTTGGAGACCCAGCATTTT
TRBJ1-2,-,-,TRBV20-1,CSARVVGVAGGYTF,TGCAGTGCTAGAGTCGTTGGGGTTGCAGGGGGCTACACCTTC
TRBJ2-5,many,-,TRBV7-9,CASRLAQETQYF,TGTGCCAGCAGGCTAGCCCAAGAGACCCAGTACTTC
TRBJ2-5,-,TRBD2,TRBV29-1,CSVALAGGGKETQYF,TGCAGCGTTGCACTAGCGGGAGGCGGTAAAGAGACCCAGTACTTC
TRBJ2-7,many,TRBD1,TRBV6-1,CASSYRQGVNYEQYF,TGTGCCAGCAGTTATCGGCAGGGGGTGAACTACGAGCAGTACTTC
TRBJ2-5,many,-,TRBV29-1,CSVEDPGWVAETQYF,TGCAGCGTTGAAGATCCAGGGTGGGTAGCAGAGACCCAGTACTTC
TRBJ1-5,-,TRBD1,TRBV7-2,CASSGGTGTGGQPQHF,TGTGCCAGCAGTGGGGGTACCGGGACAGGGGGCCAGCCCCAGCATTTT
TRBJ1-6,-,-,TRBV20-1,CSATEYSPQWALHF,TGCAGTGCCACTGAGTACAGCCCACAATGGGCCCTCCACTTT
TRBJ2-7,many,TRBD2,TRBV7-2,CASSSTGLAYEQYF,TGTGCCAGCAGCTCTACGGGACTAGCCTACGAGCAGTACTTC
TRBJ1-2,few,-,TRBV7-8,CASSEGTFRGLRGYTF,TGTGCCAGCAGCGAAGGTACTTTTCGGGGGCTTCGTGGCTACACCTTC
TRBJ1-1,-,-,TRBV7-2,CASSQDGAFF,TGCGCCAGCAGCCAAGATGGAGCTTTCTTT
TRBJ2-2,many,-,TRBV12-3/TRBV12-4,CASSFVSGPYTGELFF,TGTGCCAGCAGTTTCGTCAGCGGGCCTTACACCGGGGAGCTGTTTTTT
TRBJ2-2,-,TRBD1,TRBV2,CASSDITGTGNTRELFF,TGTGCCAGCAGTGATATAACCGGGACAGGGAACACCAGGGAGCTGTTTTTT
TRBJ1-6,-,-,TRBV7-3,CASSSLHF,TGTGCCAGCAGCTCCCTCCACTTT
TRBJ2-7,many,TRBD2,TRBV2,CASSRLAGSHEQYF,TGTGCCAGCAGTAGACTAGCCGGATCCCACGAGCAGTACTTC
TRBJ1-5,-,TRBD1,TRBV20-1,CSARDAAGGRGDQPQHF,TGCAGTGCTAGAGACGCTGCAGGGGGCAGGGGAGACCAGCCCCAGCATTTT
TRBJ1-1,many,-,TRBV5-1,CASSAGGGTEAFF,TGCGCCAGCAGCGCCGGGGGAGGTACTGAAGCTTTCTTT
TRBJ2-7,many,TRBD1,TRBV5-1,CASSDPGQGVNEQYF,TGCGCCAGCAGCGACCCGGGACAGGGGGTCAACGAGCAGTACTTC
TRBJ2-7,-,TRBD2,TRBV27,CASRRAGGEQYF,TGTGCCAGCAGACGGGCGGGGGGCGAGCAGTACTTC
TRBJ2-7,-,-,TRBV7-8,CASSLGYGGEQYF,TGTGCCAGCAGCTTAGGCTACGGGGGCGAGCAGTACTTC
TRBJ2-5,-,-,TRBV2,CASTLPLGTGDEEETQYF,TGTGCCAGCACCCTCCCTCTAGGCACCGGGGATGAGGAAGAGACCCAGTACTTC